A single sample gave rise to the 27 T cell receptor beta chains below, sequenced in a study of T cell changes during pregnancy in multiple sclerosis. Libraries were prepared by immunoSEQ multiplex PCR; TCRdb keeps only in-frame clonotypes and omits some of them. The sample lists about 59,000 clones; about 90% were seen once. Specimen: peripheral blood, collected in the third trimester of pregnancy. The source is a female donor in good health, enrolled as a control in a pregnancy study.

This sequence joins TRBV5-1 and TRBJ1-6; the match to TRBD1 covers 10 bases. This CDR3 region has 17 residues. The germline V gene encodes CDR1 SGHRS and CDR2 YFSETQ. J lost 1 base, V lost 4 bases, and 5 bases had no gene match. Written as DNA, the CDR3 is TGCGCCAGCAGCAGCGACAGGGGGCAATCCTATAATTCACCCCTCCACTTT. Protein product: CASSSDRGQSYNSPLHF.

The CDR3 sequence is CASSILPGQGSNQPQHF. CDR3 nucleotides: TGTGCCAGTAGTATCCTGCCGGGACAGGGTAGCAATCAGCCCCAGCATTTT. The chain carries TRBV19 and TRBJ1-5, with 9 bases matching TRBD1. Trimming cost V 3 bases and J 0 bases; bases outside gene matches: 6. Germline V lookup: CDR1 LNHDA, CDR2 SQIVND (reference sequence). The CDR3 runs to 17 residues.

The genes are TRBV18 and TRBJ1-1; possibly TRBD1 for D (5 bases). Looked up from germline, CDR1 is KGHSH and CDR2 is LQKENI. The CDR3 length is 12 residues. Trimming removed 2 bases at V and 7 bases at J, with 8 bases between. The CDR3 DNA sequence: TGTGCCAGCTCACCAATGGGGGGTGAAGCTTTCTTT. It yields the protein CASSPMGGEAFF.

The chain uses TRBV14 and TRBJ1-1; perhaps TRBD1 as D (6 bases). Trimming took off 4 bases at V and 0 bases at J, with 12 bases between the two ends. The length of the CDR3 is 15 residues. Germline CDR1 SGHDN, CDR2 FVKESK. The CDR3 bases are TGTGCCAGCAGCCCTTACAGGGTGATGAACACTGAAGCTTTCTTT. It specifies CASSPYRVMNTEAFF. The variable domain in full, completed from reference TRBV14 and TRBJ1-1, reads EAGVTQFPSHSVIEKGQTVTLRCDPISGHDNLYWYRRVMGKEIKFLLHFVKESKQDESGMPNNRFLAERTGGTYSTLKVQPAELEDSGVYFCASSPYRVMNTEAFFGQGTRLTVV.

This chain links TRBV4-3 with TRBJ2-5; 8 positions agree with TRBD1. V lost 4 bases and J lost 4; bases outside the gene matches: 11. Germline V CDR1 and CDR2: LGHNA, YSLEER. The CDR3 sequence is 16 residues long. In DNA form, the CDR3 reads TGCGCCAGCAGCCTAAGGACAGGGAATATCCCAGAGACCCAGTACTTC. This gives the protein CASSLRTGNIPETQYF.

CDR3 region: CASSPQVLSEKLFF. DNA for the CDR3: TGCGCCAGCAGCCCACAGGTTCTGTCTGAAAAACTGTTTTTT. The gene calls are TRBV4-3 and TRBJ1-4; possibly TRBD1 for D (5 bases). Trimming removed 4 bases from V and 7 bases from J, with 13 bases in between. The V gene's germline CDR1 is LGHNA and CDR2 YSLEER. This CDR3 comprises 14 residues.

This chain uses TRBV4-3 with TRBJ1-2; TRBD1 might be the D (5 bases). Germline V gene data show CDR1 as LGHNA and CDR2 as YSLEER. There are 16 residues in the CDR3. Trimming shortened V by 0 bases and J by 4 bases, and 15 bases separated the two germline ends. The CDR3 protein is CASSQDPDSTIYGYTF. Here the CDR3 DNA reads TGCGCCAGCAGCCAAGATCCCGACAGTACAATCTATGGCTACACCTTC.

In this sample, this clone turned up once. The V call is TRBV7-9, the J call TRBJ1-2; TRBD1 agrees at 12 bases. The CDR3 contains 16 residues. Germline V gene data show CDR1 as SEHNR and CDR2 as FQNEAQ (reference sequence). Losses at the gene ends were 5 bases for V and 4 bases for J; bases not matched to a gene: 8. The CDR3 sequence: CASSKSGTGGVYGYTF. In nucleotides, the CDR3 is TGTGCCAGCAGCAAATCCGGGACAGGGGGCGTCTATGGCTACACCTTC.

The rearrangement joins TRBV18 to TRBJ2-1; TRBD2 agrees at 7 bases. Germline-derived CDR1 and CDR2 are KGHSH and LQKENI. Losses at the gene ends were 2 bases for V and 8 bases for J; bases not matched to a gene: 9. CDR3 length: 15 residues. The CDR3 DNA reads TGTGCCAGCTCACCAGGGGCGGGAGCGTTCGATGAGCAGTTCTTC. As protein: CASSPGAGAFDEQFF.

The V call is TRBV4-3, the J call TRBJ1-2; 10 bases agree with TRBD1. Germline V gene sequence: CDR1 LGHNA, CDR2 YSLEER. Losses at the gene ends were 3 bases for V and 6 bases for J; bases not matched to a gene: 1. The CDR3 is 13 amino acids. The CDR3 DNA reads as TGCGCCAGCAGCCAGGGACAGGGGAATGGCTACACCTTC. Protein product: CASSQGQGNGYTF.

The chain has TRBV30 and TRBJ1-1, with unresolved D. The CDR3 spans 13 residues. Trimming pared 3 bases from V and 4 bases from J, leaving 12 bases between. The germline CDR1 and CDR2 sequences are GTSNPN and SVGIG (reference sequence). Here the CDR3 reads CAWRVREGTEAFF. The DNA for the CDR3 is TGTGCCTGGAGAGTCCGGGAGGGCACTGAAGCTTTCTTT.

CDR3: CASRGLNTDTQYF. For the CDR3, the DNA is TGTGCCAGCAGAGGACTAAACACAGATACGCAGTATTTT. V gene TRBV6-1 combines with J gene TRBJ2-3; TRBD2 might be the D (6 bases). The germline V gene has CDR1 MNHNS and CDR2 SASEGT. V was pared by 6 bases and J by 2 bases, with 9 bases between. The CDR3 totals 13 residues.

V usage is TRBV29-1 and J usage is TRBJ2-1; weak D call: TRBD1 (6 bases). Germline CDR1 and CDR2: SQVTM and ANQGSEA. The CDR3 is 15 amino acids. The V gene lost 5 bases and the J gene lost 6 bases, with 20 bases spanning the gap. The CDR3 coding sequence is TGCAGCGTTTTAGGCACAGGGACATTGGGCAATGAGCAGTTCTTC. Translating it yields CSVLGTGTLGNEQFF.

The chain joins TRBV7-9 to TRBJ1-2; D is possibly TRBD1 (5 bases). The CDR3 covers 15 residues. V lost 5 bases and J lost 2, with 15 bases in between. Germline CDR1 reads SEHNR; CDR2 reads FQNEAQ (reference sequence). CDR3 DNA sequence: TGTGCCAGCAGCGAAGGACATGAAGGGAACTATGGCTACACCTTC. It specifies CASSEGHEGNYGYTF.

V gene TRBV7-6 combines with J gene TRBJ2-2, with 7 positions matching TRBD2. Unmatched junction bases numbered 7, after V lost 2 bases and J lost 7 bases. Germline CDR1 reads SGHVS; CDR2 reads FNYEAQ. This CDR3 comprises 15 residues. The CDR3 DNA follows: TGTGCCAGCAGCTTACCAGCGGGGATGGACGGGGAGCTGTTTTTT. Residues: CASSLPAGMDGELFF.

The chain links TRBV19 to TRBJ1-1; D is uncertain. This CDR3 has 14 amino acids. From germline, CDR1 is LNHDA and CDR2 SQIVND (reference sequence). Trimming shortened V by 2 bases and J by 1 base, and 8 bases separated the two germline ends. The CDR3 spells CASSISGRNTEAFF. CDR3 nucleotides: TGTGCCAGTAGTATATCGGGGAGGAACACTGAAGCTTTCTTT. The full variable domain, with the rest looked up from reference TRBV19 and TRBJ1-1, is DGGITQSPKYLFRKEGQNVTLSCEQNLNHDAMYWYRQDPGQGLRLIYYSQIVNDFQKGDIAEGYSVSREKKESFPLTVTSAQKNPTAFYLCASSISGRNTEAFFGQGTRLTVV.

This clone appeared once. The chain joins TRBV15 to TRBJ1-2; perhaps TRBD1 as D (5 bases). CDR1 and CDR2 (germline): LNHNV, YYDKDF (reference sequence). V lost 0 bases and J lost 1, with 9 bases in between. This CDR3 contains 15 residues. CDR3 sequence: CATSRERGSNYGYTF. CDR3 sequence (DNA): TGTGCCACCAGCAGAGAGCGGGGGAGTAACTATGGCTACACCTTC.

This clone was detected only once. The chain couples TRBV7-9 to TRBJ2-3; D remains unclear. The CDR3 sequence is 11 residues long. Germline-derived CDR1 and CDR2 are SEHNR and FQNEAQ (reference sequence). Trimming stripped 6 bases from V and 4 bases from J, with 5 bases between. The CDR3 DNA sequence: TGTGCCAGCAGGTACTCAGATACGCAGTATTTT. Protein: CASRYSDTQYF.

The chain links TRBV5-8 to TRBJ2-7; TRBD2 matches at 8 bases. The germline gives CDR1 SGHTS, CDR2 YDEGEE. This CDR3 has 13 residues. Trimming cost V 6 bases and J 2 bases; bases outside gene matches: 4. The CDR3 reads CASNLAGPYEQYF. CDR3 nucleotides: TGTGCCAGCAACTTAGCGGGACCCTACGAGCAGTACTTC.

The chain links TRBV18 to TRBJ2-1; TRBD1 agrees at 8 bases. The CDR3 is made up of 16 amino acids. With V trimmed by 2 bases and J by 7 bases, 10 bases remained unmatched. The germline V gene encodes CDR1 KGHSH and CDR2 LQKENI. CDR3: CASSPDPGNRGNEQFF. The CDR3 DNA reads TGTGCCAGCTCACCAGACCCCGGGAACAGGGGGAATGAGCAGTTCTTC.

This rearrangement joins TRBV5-6 to TRBJ2-7; a weak D match, TRBD2 (6 bases). V lost 1 base, J lost 4 bases, and 24 bases lay in between. Germline CDR1 SGHDT, CDR2 YYEEEE. The CDR3 is 18 amino acids. The CDR3 region is CASSLNIRKLGGTYEQYF. CDR3 bases: TGTGCCAGCAGCTTGAATATCCGTAAACTAGGCGGGACGTACGAGCAGTACTTC. The complete variable domain, with remaining parts taken from reference TRBV5-6 and TRBJ2-7, reads DAGVTQSPTHLIKTRGQQVTLRCSPKSGHDTVSWYQQALGQGPQFIFQYYEEEERQRGNFPDRFSGHQFPNYSSELNVNALLLGDSALYLCASSLNIRKLGGTYEQYFGPGTRLTVT.

The chain joins TRBV7-9 to TRBJ1-1; TRBD1 aligns across 7 bases. This CDR3 spans 14 amino acids. Germline CDR1 and CDR2: SEHNR and FQNEAQ (reference sequence). J gave up 3 bases and V 4 bases, and 5 bases lay outside the gene matches. CDR3 loop: CASSSRGLDTEAFF. The DNA for the CDR3 is TGTGCCAGCAGCTCCAGGGGGTTGGACACTGAAGCTTTCTTT.

This clone appeared once. The rearrangement uses TRBV30 and TRBJ2-7; 13 bases line up with TRBD2. This CDR3 has 17 amino acids. Unmatched junction bases numbered 10, after V lost 3 bases and J lost 2 bases. From germline, CDR1 is GTSNPN and CDR2 SVGIG (reference sequence). CDR3 in amino acids: CAWSLLGTSGIAYEQYF. The DNA for the CDR3 is TGTGCCTGGAGCCTTCTAGGGACTAGCGGGATAGCCTACGAGCAGTACTTC.

The chain couples TRBV5-1 to TRBJ1-1; the D gene is possibly TRBD1 (5 bases). V lost 4 bases to trimming and J lost 0 bases, with 13 bases between them. Germline CDR1 is SGHRS and CDR2 is YFSETQ. The CDR3 sequence is 15 residues long. For the CDR3, the DNA is TGCGCCAGCAGCCCACTCCAGGGCGTGAACACTGAAGCTTTCTTT. Translated, it gives CASSPLQGVNTEAFF.

The chain recombines TRBV4-1 with TRBJ1-5; possibly TRBD1 for D (5 bases). Germline CDR1 reads MGHRA; CDR2 reads YSYEKL. V was cut by 4 bases and J by 3 bases, with 10 bases left in between. The CDR3 loop spans 14 amino acids. Written as DNA, the CDR3 is TGCGCCAGCAGCCTCCGACAGCTCAATCAGCCCCAGCATTTT. This codes for CASSLRQLNQPQHF.

This chain joins TRBV7-9 and TRBJ1-3, with D perhaps TRBD1 (6 bases). The CDR3 spans 14 residues. Trimming removed 5 bases at V and 0 bases at J, with 8 bases between. CDR1 is SEHNR, CDR2 FQNEAQ, per germline (reference sequence). The CDR3 sequence: CASSQGISGNTIYF. In DNA, the CDR3 is TGTGCCAGCAGCCAGGGGATCTCTGGAAACACCATATATTTT.

The V and J genes are TRBV21-1 and TRBJ1-1; TRBD1 reflects the table's D call only, with no check against the DNA. TRBV21-1 is noted as a pseudogene. The CDR3 totals 15 residues. The CDR3, as DNA: TGTGCCAGCAGCAAAAGGGGCAGGGAGAACACTGAAGCTTTCTTT. Amino acid sequence: CASSKRGRENTEAFF.